The 2 T cell receptor beta chains below come from one sample, sequenced in a study of Graves' ophthalmopathy and Graves' hyperthyroidism. RNA transcripts served as template for amplifying TCR beta CDR3 sequences. First-round RT-PCR employed HTBI primers, with a second-round multiplex PCR after it. TCRdb processed the multiplex PCR reads anew with MiXCR; each CDR3 protein has one entry. The table has about 620,000 distinct CDR3 sequences, around a fifth seen once. The specimen sequenced was peripheral blood. The receptors were sampled from a young woman with stable Graves' hyperthyroidism. Some clones in this sample may be carry-over from other donors' samples.

To note about this clonotype: A read error may explain this, as a much larger clone is one base away. The chain links TRBV4-1 to TRBJ2-7; TRBD1 might be the D (6 bases). The CDR3 runs 14 residues. V dropped 1 base and J dropped 3 bases, with 10 bases sitting between them. Germline CDR1 is MGHRA and CDR2 is YSYEKL. As DNA, the CDR3 is TGCGCCAGCAGCCAAGGGGGACAACTCTACGAGCAGTACTTC. Translated, it gives CASSQGGQLYEQYF.

This clonotype was recorded a few times. The chain uses TRBV2 and TRBJ2-5; unclear D gene. The CDR3 contains 14 residues. Per the germline V gene, CDR1 is SNHLY and CDR2 is FYNNEI. Between the trimmed V and J ends, which lost 4 bases and 5 bases, there was a span of 14 bases. CDR3 in amino acids: CASSGGAPGETQYF. The CDR3 nucleotides read TGTGCCAGCAGTGGAGGAGCCCCTGGGGAGACCCAGTACTTC.